The T cell receptor beta chain described here comes from a study of regulatory T cells in long-lasting Graves disease. Both iRepertoire HTBI primers and Arm-PCR of CDR3 regions were used to build the TCR beta libraries. TCRdb re-derived calls from the multiplex PCR reads in MiXCR, one entry per CDR3 protein. The table records 300,000 to 500,000 distinct CDR3 sequences, less than 25% of them present only once. The V and J ends lost 0 bases and 4 bases respectively, with 12 bases between them. The CDR3 has 15 amino acids. CDR1 is PRHDT and CDR2 is FYEKMQ in the germline V gene (reference sequence). This clonotype has a count of ten or more. Documented time point: persistent/refractory GD, antithyroid drugs over 5 years with positive TRAb. Researchers made the TCR library from RNA that was extracted from PBMCs.

The chain combines TRBV13 with TRBJ1-2; weak D call: TRBD1 (5 bases). The specimen was peripheral blood mononuclear cells (PBMCs), collected when the disease was refractory, from a patient treated with antithyroid drugs. The sequence was collected from a female donor with Graves disease. The DNA of the CDR3 is TGTGCCAGCAGCTTAGGAACCGGGGGGACCTATGGCTACACCTTC. Residues: CASSLGTGGTYGYTF.